Following are 31 T cell receptor beta chains from one sample sequenced in a study of response to subunit inactivated influenza vaccine (dated by TCRdb to 2017 to 2018). The library came from RT-PCR. TCRdb names Illumina HiSeq 2500 as the instrument used. TCRdb ran its own pipeline on the public reads, namely fastp trimming at Q25 and MiXCR clone calling, and kept in-frame beta chains. Merged by CDR3 protein, the rows form single entries marked with the most common genes and DNA. Across this sample there are about 310,000 distinct CDR3 sequences, with approximately 21% seen only once. The leading ten clones occupy around a tenth of the sample. The sample in question was PBMCs from blood, obtained 21 months after vaccination. Source of these receptors: a man aged 50 to 69 who received an inactivated influenza vaccine. Donor details come from another sample of the same person, matched by shared clones.

This clonotype was seen more than once but under ten times. The chain has TRBV7-8 and TRBJ2-1; 14 nucleotides match TRBD2. Trimming removed 5 bases from V and 6 bases from J; junction bases left unmatched: 3. The CDR3 sequence is 15 residues long. Looked up from germline, CDR1 is SGHVS and CDR2 is FQNEAQ. The CDR3 spells CASSRTSGRLNEQFF. DNA for the CDR3: TGTGCCAGCAGCCGGACTAGCGGGAGGCTCAATGAGCAGTTCTTC.

In its sample, this clonotype was seen once. The chain recombines TRBV11-2 with TRBJ2-3, with a possible D match to TRBD2 (6 bases). The CDR3 is made up of 18 amino acids. Per germline, CDR1 SGHAT and CDR2 FQNNGV. Trimming stripped 0 bases from V and 3 bases from J, with 19 bases between. The DNA of the CDR3 is TGTGCCAGCAGCTTAGACCAGATCAGGGACTTCTGGACAGATACGCAGTATTTT. Residues: CASSLDQIRDFWTDTQYF.

The chain joins TRBV4-2 to TRBJ2-1; D remains unclear. V gave up 0 bases and J gave up 5 bases, with 5 bases separating them. CDR3 length equals 13 residues. Germline CDR1 LGHNA, CDR2 YNFKEQ. As DNA, the CDR3 is TGTGCCAGCAGCCAAGACCCAAACAATGAGCAGTTCTTC. As protein: CASSQDPNNEQFF.

The gene calls are TRBV28 and TRBJ2-1, with 12 positions matching TRBD2. The trim removed 6 bases at V and 6 bases at J, leaving 9 bases unmatched. Germline loops: CDR1 MDHEN, CDR2 SYDVKM. The CDR3 length is 16 residues. The CDR3: CASSIPTSGRSNEQFF. In nucleotides, the CDR3 is TGTGCCAGCAGCATACCGACTAGCGGGAGAAGCAATGAGCAGTTCTTC.

The chain uses TRBV7-2 and TRBJ2-7; a weak D match, TRBD2 (6 bases). Germline CDR1 SGHTA, CDR2 FQGNSA. V was trimmed by 3 bases and J by 3 bases, leaving 9 bases between them. This CDR3 contains 13 residues. This CDR3 is CASSFGGLYEQYF. The CDR3 region has the DNA TGTGCCAGCAGCTTTGGGGGACTCTACGAGCAGTACTTC. The whole variable domain, remainder taken from reference TRBV7-2 and TRBJ2-7, is GAGVSQSPSNKVTEKGKDVELRCDPISGHTALYWYRQSLGQGLEFLIYFQGNSAPDKSGLPSDRFSAERTGGSVSTLTIQRTQQEDSAVYLCASSFGGLYEQYFGPGTRLTVT.

This clonotype was observed a handful of times. The rearrangement links TRBV29-1 to TRBJ1-4, with TRBD1 as a possible D gene (6 bases). The CDR3 is 13 amino acids. CDR1 is SQVTM, CDR2 ANQGSEA, per germline. Trimming pared 6 bases from V and 8 bases from J, leaving 16 bases between. Here the CDR3 DNA reads TGCAGCGTCGGAGGAGGGGGACGCGAAAAACTGTTTTTT. It codes for CSVGGGGREKLFF.

The rearrangement links TRBV4-3 to TRBJ2-1, with 10 bases lining up with TRBD1. V lost 1 base and J lost 6; bases outside the gene matches: 3. The germline V gene encodes CDR1 LGHNA and CDR2 YSLEER. The CDR3 totals 15 residues. CDR3 region: CASSQGTGGGNEQFF. CDR3 in DNA: TGCGCCAGCAGCCAAGGGACAGGGGGTGGCAATGAGCAGTTCTTC.

A few counts support this clonotype. The chain links TRBV9 to TRBJ1-6; no reliable D call. CDR1 and CDR2 (germline): SGDLS, YYNGEE. CDR3 size: 14 residues. V lost 0 bases and J 7 bases, leaving 8 bases between the germline ends. CDR3 residues: CASSVGGQNSPLHF. In DNA, the CDR3 is TGTGCCAGCAGCGTAGGTGGGCAAAATTCACCCCTCCACTTT.

This clonotype was observed at least ten times. The chain joins TRBV6-5 to TRBJ1-2; D remains ambiguous. Germline assignment: CDR1 MNHEY and CDR2 SVGAGI. The CDR3 length is 15 residues. Trimming took 0 bases from V and 7 from J, leaving 15 bases between them. The CDR3 DNA sequence: TGTGCCAGCAGTTACTCGTCTCAGGCGAGCGGTGGCTACACCTTC. This encodes CASSYSSQASGGYTF.

This clonotype has just a few counts. The V call is TRBV5-5, the J call TRBJ1-2; a possible D gene is TRBD1 (6 bases). The germline CDR1 and CDR2 sequences are SGHKS and YYEKEE (reference sequence). The CDR3 totals 14 residues. The V end lost 4 bases, the J end lost 6 bases, and 16 bases lay between the germline ends. CDR3 protein: CASSGPLGANGYTF. Written as DNA, the CDR3 is TGTGCCAGCAGCGGGCCCCTGGGGGCAAATGGCTACACCTTC.

This clonotype was found a few times. This chain connects TRBV20-1 to TRBJ2-5, with D possibly TRBD2 on 6 matching bases. The CDR3 covers 12 residues. The V and J ends lost 6 bases and 3 bases respectively, with 11 bases between them. CDR1 is DFQATT, CDR2 SNEGSKA, per germline (reference sequence). CDR3 residues: CSAVGEEETQYF. The CDR3 region has the DNA TGCAGTGCCGTTGGGGAGGAAGAGACCCAGTACTTC.

The chain links TRBV9 to TRBJ1-2; D is ambiguous. Per the germline V gene, CDR1 is SGDLS and CDR2 is YYNGEE. Trimming removed 3 bases from V and 0 bases from J, with 18 bases in between. The CDR3 covers 17 residues. In DNA, the CDR3 is TGTGCCAGCAGCGCCCGAGGGTCTTCCCCTACTAACTATGGCTACACCTTC. Encoded protein: CASSARGSSPTNYGYTF.

The genes are TRBV29-1 and TRBJ2-7; 9 bases agree with TRBD1. This CDR3 is 14 amino acids long. Germline-derived CDR1 and CDR2 are SQVTM and ANQGSEA. V was clipped by 4 bases and J by 2 bases; unmatched bases: 6. The CDR3 DNA is TGCAGCGTTGCCCCGGGACAGGGTCCCTACGAGCAGTACTTC. Translated: CSVAPGQGPYEQYF.

This clonotype came up many times. This rearrangement joins TRBV18 to TRBJ1-5; weak D call: TRBD1 (6 bases). CDR1 is KGHSH, CDR2 LQKENI, per germline. Trimming shortened V by 4 bases and J by 5 bases, and 9 bases separated the two germline ends. CDR3 length: 13 residues. The CDR3 is CASSQGVDQPQHF. As DNA, the CDR3 is TGTGCCAGCTCACAGGGGGTGGATCAGCCCCAGCATTTT.

V and J are TRBV5-1 and TRBJ1-4; D uncertain. The CDR3 covers 16 residues. V was cut by 0 bases and J by 5 bases, with 14 bases left in between. Germline CDR1 reads SGHRS; CDR2 reads YFSETQ. This chain's CDR3 is CASSLARTGGNEKLFF. In nucleotides, the CDR3 is TGCGCCAGCAGCTTGGCTAGAACGGGAGGAAATGAAAAACTGTTTTTT.

The chain couples TRBV28 to TRBJ1-2, with 8 bases aligning to TRBD1. CDR1 MDHEN and CDR2 SYDVKM come from the germline V gene. CDR3 length equals 13 residues. Trimming removed 10 bases from V and 2 bases from J; junction bases left unmatched: 6. The CDR3 region has the DNA TGTGCCATCGTCCCAGGGGGCAACTATGGCTACACCTTC. Translating gives CAIVPGGNYGYTF.

This clonotype appeared many times. The J gene is TRBJ1-1, the V gene TRBV28, with D tentatively TRBD1 (6 bases). Germline assignment: CDR1 MDHEN and CDR2 SYDVKM. V lost 6 bases, J lost 1 base, and 12 bases lay in between. This CDR3 comprises 14 residues. CDR3 amino acids: CASRYRDTNTEAFF. The CDR3 coding sequence is TGTGCCAGCAGGTACAGGGACACGAACACTGAAGCTTTCTTT.

This clonotype was picked up many times. This chain uses TRBV12-3 or TRBV12-4 with TRBJ1-5; 10 nucleotides match TRBD1. V lost 4 bases, J lost 6 bases, and 6 bases stayed unmatched. The CDR3 is made up of 15 amino acids. CDR3 bases: TGTGCCAGCAGTTCCGGGACAGGGGCAGGTCAGCCCCAGCATTTT. As protein: CASSSGTGAGQPQHF.

This sequence joins TRBV11-2 and TRBJ1-1; 7 nucleotides agree with TRBD1. Germline assignment: CDR1 SGHAT and CDR2 FQNNGV. This CDR3 has 13 residues. V was clipped by 6 bases and J by 7 bases; unmatched bases: 8. The CDR3: CASSSRPGGEAFF. The CDR3 DNA reads as TGTGCCAGCAGTTCCCGTCCAGGGGGTGAAGCTTTCTTT.

This clonotype was counted between two and nine times. The V gene is TRBV25-1, the J gene TRBJ2-7; D ambiguous. CDR1 and CDR2 (germline): MGHDK, SYGVNS. This CDR3 region has 13 residues. V lost 10 bases, J lost 1 base, and 14 bases lay in between. The CDR3 region is CATRTGASYEQYF. CDR3 in DNA: TGTGCCACTCGCACTGGTGCATCCTACGAGCAGTACTTC.

This clonotype was seen only a few times. This chain links TRBV4-3 with TRBJ2-3; 9 nucleotides match TRBD2. In germline, CDR1 is LGHNA, CDR2 YSLEER. The CDR3 has 17 amino acids. With V trimmed by 4 bases and J by 6 bases, 14 bases remained unmatched. CDR3 amino acids: CASSPTVAGATGDTQYF. CDR3 nucleotides: TGCGCCAGCAGCCCGACTGTAGCGGGAGCCACGGGGGATACGCAGTATTTT.

V and J are TRBV10-3 and TRBJ2-1; D not resolved. The germline V and J ends were trimmed by 0 bases and 3 bases, with 15 bases remaining between them. The CDR3 spans 17 residues. Germline assignment: CDR1 ENHRY and CDR2 SYGVKD. This CDR3 reads CAISESSGEHNYNEQFF. CDR3 coding DNA: TGTGCCATCAGTGAGTCATCTGGCGAACACAACTACAATGAGCAGTTCTTC.

CDR3 sequence: CAWSVGIQETQYF. The CDR3 coding sequence is TGTGCCTGGAGTGTAGGTATCCAAGAGACCCAGTACTTC. The rearrangement links TRBV30 to TRBJ2-5; no clear D gene. V dropped 0 bases and J dropped 1 base, with 6 bases sitting between them. Germline V gene lookup returns CDR1 GTSNPN and CDR2 SVGIG (reference sequence). This CDR3 is built from 13 residues.

The chain combines TRBV20-1 with TRBJ2-3; a weak D match, TRBD2 (5 bases). The CDR3 length is 15 residues. Trimming cost V 0 bases and J 0 bases, with 10 bases left between them. Per the germline V gene, CDR1 is DFQATT and CDR2 is SNEGSKA (reference sequence). The CDR3 region has the DNA TGCAGTGCTAGAGATCGGAGGCGTAGCACAGATACGCAGTATTTT. It is translated as CSARDRRRSTDTQYF.

The chain couples TRBV6-2 or TRBV6-3 to TRBJ2-1; D unresolved. Between the trimmed V and J ends, which lost 4 bases and 14 bases, there was a span of 15 bases. Germline CDR1 and CDR2: MNHEY and SVGEGT. There are 12 residues in the CDR3. The CDR3 region has the DNA TGTGCCAGCAGTTCTGACTCGGCAGTGGAGTTCTTC. Translation: CASSSDSAVEFF.

The rearrangement links TRBV16 to TRBJ2-1; D is possibly TRBD1 or TRBD2 (5 bases each). Per the germline V gene, CDR1 is KGHSY and CDR2 is FQNENV. The CDR3 spans 15 residues. Between the trimmed V and J ends, which lost 0 bases and 9 bases, there was a span of 15 bases. Here the CDR3 reads CASSQSAGTGLEQFF. As DNA, the CDR3 is TGTGCCAGCAGCCAATCAGCAGGGACGGGGCTTGAGCAGTTCTTC.

This clonotype was counted a few times. The rearrangement uses TRBV4-3 and TRBJ1-6; D perhaps matches TRBD1 (5 bases). Trimming removed 5 bases at V and 9 bases at J, with 8 bases between. The germline V gene encodes CDR1 LGHNA and CDR2 YSLEER. The CDR3 consists of 12 residues. CDR3 residues: CASSFTGSPLHF. CDR3 nucleotides: TGCGCCAGCAGCTTTACAGGTTCACCCCTCCACTTT.

This clonotype was counted a few times. The CDR3 sequence is CASSLGTTLAKNIQYF. CDR3 coding DNA: TGTGCCAGCAGCTTGGGGACAACGCTAGCCAAAAACATTCAGTACTTC. The chain joins TRBV11-2 to TRBJ2-4; the D gene is possibly TRBD1 (6 bases). The CDR3 is 16 residues long. Germline CDR1 is SGHAT and CDR2 is FQNNGV. Trimming removed 3 bases from V and 0 bases from J, with 12 bases in between.

The chain is built from TRBV5-1 and TRBJ1-1; 9 nucleotides line up with TRBD1. The trim removed 3 bases at V and 4 bases at J, leaving 7 bases unmatched. Germline CDR1 and CDR2: SGHRS and YFSETQ. CDR3 length: 15 residues. CDR3 residues: CASSWRTGVGTEAFF. CDR3 nucleotides: TGCGCCAGCAGCTGGCGGACAGGGGTGGGCACTGAAGCTTTCTTT.

The chain joins TRBV5-1 to TRBJ2-1; 8 bases agree with TRBD1. CDR1 and CDR2 from the germline V gene are SGHRS and YFSETQ. The CDR3 covers 11 residues. With 4 bases clipped from V and 15 bases from J, the junction kept 6 bases outside the gene matches. CDR3 in amino acids: CASSQDREAFF. The CDR3 nucleotides are TGCGCCAGCAGCCAGGACAGGGAAGCGTTCTTC.

This sequence joins TRBV20-1 and TRBJ2-6; the D gene is possibly TRBD1 (5 bases). CDR1 is DFQATT and CDR2 is SNEGSKA in the germline V gene (reference sequence). CDR3 length: 15 amino acids. Trimming took 5 bases from V and 2 from J, leaving 13 bases between them. The CDR3 sequence: CSASSLGAGANVLTF. CDR3 sequence (DNA): TGCAGTGCTTCTAGTTTAGGGGCTGGGGCCAACGTCCTGACTTTC.